Each of the 9 T cell receptor beta chains below was sequenced from the same sample in a study of tissue T cells after allogeneic stem cell transplantation (dated by TCRdb to between 2021 and 2024). Libraries were built with the immunoSEQ multiplex PCR assay. This is the immuneACCESS table as TCRdb keeps it, with only in-frame sequences that have V and J called. A part of the clones is gone; compared with another copy, unresolved V genes explain less than half, and the rest is unexplained. This sample gives roughly 300 clones in total; 55% to 70% of them show up just once. 18% of the sample lies in the top ten. The time point label, as the study defines it: human tissue collected at research (rapid) autopsy. Over an approximately three-year period, about 7 adult allo-HCT recipients with steroid-refractory GVHD were prospectively enrolled in a research-autopsy study. The sample in question was esophageal tissue, obtained at autopsy. The source of these receptors is an older male patient with steroid-refractory graft-versus-host disease after an allogeneic stem cell transplant. After a transplant, some of the T cells may come from the graft donor.

This clone was seen a few times. The rearrangement uses TRBV7-6 and TRBJ2-5; D call uncertain. The length of the CDR3 is 15 residues. The V end was cut by 2 bases, the J end by 1 base, with 11 bases between. Germline CDR1 SGHVS, CDR2 FNYEAQ. The CDR3 region is CASSLQVKGQETQYF. CDR3 nucleotide sequence: TGTGCCAGCAGCTTACAGGTTAAGGGCCAAGAGACCCAGTACTTC.

This clone was recorded a few times. The CDR3: CSASNVYEQYF. In DNA, the CDR3 is TGCAGTGCTAGTAATGTCTACGAGCAGTACTTC. V usage is TRBV20-1 and J usage is TRBJ2-7; D ambiguous. The V end lost 3 bases, the J end lost 3 bases, and 6 bases lay between the germline ends. Germline V gene sequence: CDR1 DFQATT, CDR2 SNEGSKA (reference sequence). The CDR3 spans 11 residues.

The genes are TRBV23-1 and TRBJ2-4; no clear D gene. TRBV23-1 counts as an open reading frame of uncertain function. Trimming shortened V by 3 bases and J by 2 bases, and 11 bases separated the two germline ends. The CDR3 totals 15 residues. The CDR3 bases are TGCGCCAGCAGTCAGAGGACGATGACCAAAAACATTCAGTACTTC. Its protein product is CASSQRTMTKNIQYF.

CDR3 protein: CASSLEGSRKPFEQYF. The DNA for the CDR3 is TGTGCCAGCAGCTTAGAGGGGTCGAGAAAACCGTTCGAGCAGTACTTC. J is TRBJ2-7 and V is TRBV7-9; tentatively, D is TRBD1 (5 bases). Trimming shortened V by 1 base and J by 6 bases, and 19 bases separated the two germline ends. Germline V lookup: CDR1 SEHNR, CDR2 FQNEAQ (reference sequence). The CDR3 spans 16 residues.

The sample holds a few counts of this clone. The chain has TRBV7-3 and TRBJ1-3; D possibly corresponds to TRBD1 (5 bases). CDR3 length: 14 amino acids. V was trimmed by 3 bases and J by 0 bases, leaving 6 bases between them. Germline V gene sequence: CDR1 SGHTA, CDR2 FQGTGA. DNA for the CDR3: TGTGCCAGCAGCTTGGGGGGCTCTGGAAACACCATATATTTT. Protein: CASSLGGSGNTIYF.

V gene TRBV10-3 combines with J gene TRBJ2-2; D is unclear. Trimming left V 8 bases short and J 0 bases short, with 13 bases between. This CDR3 has 15 amino acids. Germline V gene data show CDR1 as ENHRY and CDR2 as SYGVKD. CDR3 region: CAIPLNGANTGELFF. Here the CDR3 DNA reads TGTGCCATCCCTTTGAACGGAGCGAACACCGGGGAGCTGTTTTTT.

The J gene is TRBJ2-5, the V gene TRBV29-1, with 10 bases fitting TRBD1. The trim removed 5 bases at V and 4 bases at J, leaving 4 bases unmatched. Germline loops: CDR1 SQVTM, CDR2 ANQGSEA. This CDR3 spans 13 amino acids. CDR3 protein: CSVSGQGGETQYF. In DNA form, the CDR3 reads TGCAGCGTTTCTGGACAGGGGGGAGAGACCCAGTACTTC.

The gene calls are TRBV18 and TRBJ2-7; 8 positions agree with TRBD2. Germline V gene data show CDR1 as KGHSH and CDR2 as LQKENI. This CDR3 has 14 amino acids. With 7 bases clipped from V and 4 bases from J, the junction kept 9 bases outside the gene matches. The CDR3 sequence is CASLPAGGGYEQYF. The CDR3 region has the DNA TGTGCCAGCTTACCTGCGGGAGGAGGGTACGAGCAGTACTTC.

The sample holds one count of this clone. V usage is TRBV7-9 and J usage is TRBJ2-2; D not resolved. With 4 bases removed from V and 9 bases from J, the gap between germline ends came to 12 bases. The CDR3 extends over 13 amino acids. Germline CDR1 SEHNR, CDR2 FQNEAQ (reference sequence). The CDR3 loop reads CASSYNLVWELFF. Here the CDR3 DNA reads TGTGCCAGCAGCTACAACCTAGTTTGGGAGCTGTTTTTT.